This TCR beta chain was sequenced in a study of OX40 agonist ivuxolimab in advanced cancers. Clones were sequenced by immunoSEQ multiplex PCR, and TCRdb holds only the in-frame ones, with some missing. The data contain roughly 53,000 clones, 85% to 90% of them singletons. Study-wide findings and caveats: Partial responders treated at 0.1-3.0 mg/kg exhibited clonal expansion among the lowest measured.

Worth noting for this clone: The antigen is not known.

This TCR derives from an adult with an advanced solid tumor such as melanoma, head and neck, liver or kidney cancer. The source was CD4+ or CD8+ T cells sorted from blood, collected in a trial of the OX40 agonist ivuxolimab.

CDR3 region: CASSKNVEPQHF. CDR3 nucleotides: TGTGCCAGCAGTAAGAACGTAGAACCCCAGCATTTT. The gene calls are TRBV2 and TRBJ1-5; D is unresolved. Germline V gene sequence: CDR1 SNHLY, CDR2 FYNNEI. V was shortened by 5 bases and J by 10 bases, with 12 bases between the two germline ends. There are 12 residues in the CDR3.